Below, 17 T cell receptor beta chains from the same sample are listed, as sequenced in a study of T cell repertoires in cytomegalovirus infection. The antigens of these receptors remain unknown. Via MiXCR, TCRdb re-called the reads, giving one row per CDR3 protein. The sample comprises roughly 920,000 distinct CDR3 sequences, around a third of which are singletons, and about 14% rests with the top ten. This specimen was cultured CD8+ T cells from PBMCs, taken from culture after CMV antigen stimulation. These receptors originate from a human donor in good health (CMV status not recorded). Some clones in this sample may be carry-over from other donors' samples.

In its sample, this clonotype was seen a few times. The chain is built from TRBV7-9 and TRBJ2-3, with D possibly being TRBD1 (6 bases). This CDR3 has 18 amino acids. V shed 5 bases and J shed 3 bases, with 24 bases lying between them. Germline V gene sequence: CDR1 SEHNR, CDR2 FQNEAQ (reference sequence). The CDR3 region is CASSPDSEEIWGTDTQYF. The CDR3 coding sequence is TGTGCCAGCAGCCCGGACAGTGAGGAGATCTGGGGGACAGATACGCAGTATTTT.

In DNA form, the CDR3 reads TGTGCCAGCAGCTTAGTCGGTCTAGGGCCGACAGATACGCAGTATTTT. It yields the protein CASSLVGLGPTDTQYF. J is TRBJ2-3 and V is TRBV7-2; D is ambiguous. This CDR3 has 16 residues. Germline V CDR1 and CDR2: SGHTA, FQGNSA. The ends were cut back, 1 base at V and 3 bases at J, with 14 bases in the middle.

The chain carries TRBV9 and TRBJ2-5, with 7 positions matching TRBD1. Losses at the gene ends were 3 bases for V and 4 bases for J; bases not matched to a gene: 6. This CDR3 comprises 14 residues. CDR1 is SGDLS and CDR2 is YYNGEE in the germline V gene. DNA for the CDR3: TGTGCCAGCAGCGCGTGGGCAGGGGGAGAGACCCAGTACTTC. It specifies CASSAWAGGETQYF.

The rearrangement uses TRBV6-2 or TRBV6-3 and TRBJ2-7; maybe TRBD1 (5 bases). Trimming removed 4 bases at V and 3 bases at J, with 10 bases between. This CDR3 is 13 amino acids long. The V gene's germline CDR1 is MNHEY and CDR2 SVGEGT. CDR3 residues: CASSLPGNYEQYV. CDR3 nucleotide sequence: TGTGCCAGCAGTTTACCAGGGAACTACGAGCAGTACGTC.

The V and J genes are TRBV4-1 and TRBJ1-4; 10 bases agree with TRBD1. The V and J ends lost 0 bases and 7 bases, in that order; junction bases with no gene match: 2. This CDR3 region has 15 residues. Germline CDR1 is MGHRA and CDR2 is YSYEKL. CDR3 DNA: TGCGCCAGCAGCCAAGATTGGACAGGGGGTGAAAAACTGTTTTTT. Protein: CASSQDWTGGEKLFF.

CDR3 residues: CAIRTGTGSHEQYF. CDR3 nucleotides: TGTGCCATCAGAACCGGGACAGGGTCCCACGAGCAGTACTTC. V is TRBV10-3 and J is TRBJ2-7, with 9 bases fitting TRBD1. Per the germline V gene, CDR1 is ENHRY and CDR2 is SYGVKD. V trimming: 6 bases; J trimming: 5 bases; junction bases outside the gene matches: 8. There are 14 residues in the CDR3.

The chain employs TRBV4-1 and TRBJ1-2; the D is unclear. The CDR3 spans 14 residues. Germline loops: CDR1 MGHRA, CDR2 YSYEKL. Trimming removed 4 bases at V and 6 bases at J, with 15 bases between. The CDR3 DNA reads as TGCGCCAGCAGCCCCCTGTCCCAATGGGATGGCTACACCTTC. This encodes CASSPLSQWDGYTF.

The J gene is TRBJ1-1, the V gene TRBV12-3 or TRBV12-4; D remains ambiguous. Deletions cut 3 bases from V and 4 bases from J, with 9 bases between. The CDR3 is 13 amino acids. CDR3 sequence reads: CASSFSASTEAFF. The CDR3 nucleotides read TGTGCCAGCAGTTTTTCAGCGAGCACTGAAGCTTTCTTT.

In this sample, this clonotype turned up a few times. The V call is TRBV2, the J call TRBJ2-5, with a tentative D call TRBD1 (5 bases). The CDR3 consists of 12 residues. CDR1 and CDR2 from the germline V gene are SNHLY and FYNNEI. V lost 9 bases to trimming and J lost 5 bases, with 13 bases between them. DNA of the CDR3: TGTGCCAGGTCGAAGGGGCTGGAGACCCAGTACTTC. The encoded protein is CARSKGLETQYF.

V is TRBV15 and J is TRBJ1-3; D call uncertain. Germline V gene sequence: CDR1 LNHNV, CDR2 YYDKDF (reference sequence). CDR3 length: 15 amino acids. V was clipped by 2 bases and J by 0 bases, with 8 bases between them. In DNA form, the CDR3 reads TGTGCCACCAGCAGATCCGGGGACTCTGGAAACACCATATATTTT. Translation gives CATSRSGDSGNTIYF.

The chain links TRBV7-8 to TRBJ2-3; D remains ambiguous. The length of the CDR3 is 13 residues. Trimming stripped 7 bases from V and 6 bases from J, with 14 bases between. Germline CDR1 reads SGHVS; CDR2 reads FQNEAQ. CDR3 in amino acids: CASTPPGRDTQYF. Written as DNA, the CDR3 is TGTGCCAGCACCCCCCCCGGAAGGGATACGCAGTATTTT.

This clonotype was seen a handful of times. The chain employs TRBV12-3 or TRBV12-4 and TRBJ1-2; D possibly corresponds to TRBD1 (5 bases). This CDR3 comprises 13 residues. V shed 4 bases and J shed 6 bases, with 12 bases lying between them. The CDR3 sequence is CASSWGRVDGYTF. The CDR3 nucleotides are TGTGCCAGCAGTTGGGGCAGGGTGGATGGCTACACCTTC.

V is TRBV3-1 and J is TRBJ2-1; D is unclear. The V end was cut by 4 bases, the J end by 7 bases, with 17 bases between. The length of the CDR3 is 15 residues. Looked up from germline, CDR1 is LGHDT and CDR2 is YNNKEL (reference sequence). The CDR3 bases are TGTGCCAGCAGCCTCGAGGTCGGCTTGGAGAATGAGCAGTTCTTC. Translation: CASSLEVGLENEQFF.

A few counts support this clonotype. V and J are TRBV12-3 or TRBV12-4 and TRBJ1-1; 8 nucleotides match TRBD1. The CDR3 totals 15 residues. With V trimmed by 9 bases and J by 3 bases, 12 bases remained unmatched. The CDR3 reads CASVYGTGGDTEAFF. The CDR3 bases are TGTGCCAGTGTCTACGGGACAGGAGGTGACACTGAAGCTTTCTTT.

The sample holds a few counts of this clonotype. The chain links TRBV7-9 to TRBJ1-3, with D maybe TRBD1 (5 bases). This CDR3 has 16 residues. Germline loops: CDR1 SEHNR, CDR2 FQNEAQ (reference sequence). Trimming pared 3 bases from V and 1 base from J, leaving 13 bases between. The CDR3 bases are TGTGCCAGCAGCTTTTTCGGGGGGGGTTCTGGAAACACCATATATTTT. Residues: CASSFFGGGSGNTIYF.

This clonotype was detected many times. This sequence joins TRBV7-9 and TRBJ2-5; a weak D match, TRBD2 (5 bases). V lost 7 bases and J 2 bases, leaving 14 bases between the germline ends. CDR1 is SEHNR, CDR2 FQNEAQ, per germline (reference sequence). This CDR3 is 14 amino acids long. CDR3 protein: CASTETGSQETQYF. The CDR3 DNA sequence: TGTGCCAGCACCGAAACGGGGTCGCAAGAGACCCAGTACTTC. The variable domain in full, with the rest retrieved from reference TRBV7-9 and TRBJ2-5, is DTGVSQNPRHKITKRGQNVTFRCDPISEHNRLYWYRQTLGQGPEFLTYFQNEAQLEKSRLLSDRFSAERPKGSFSTLEIQRTEQGDSAMYLCASTETGSQETQYFGPGTRLLVL.

This clonotype appeared a few times. V is TRBV4-2 and J is TRBJ2-5; 9 bases agree with TRBD1. CDR3 size: 16 residues. Germline assignment: CDR1 LGHNA and CDR2 YNFKEQ. The ends lost 4 bases at V and 0 bases at J; junction bases unmatched: 6. Here the CDR3 reads CASSPRTGANQETQYF. CDR3 bases: TGTGCCAGCAGCCCCAGGACAGGGGCCAACCAAGAGACCCAGTACTTC.